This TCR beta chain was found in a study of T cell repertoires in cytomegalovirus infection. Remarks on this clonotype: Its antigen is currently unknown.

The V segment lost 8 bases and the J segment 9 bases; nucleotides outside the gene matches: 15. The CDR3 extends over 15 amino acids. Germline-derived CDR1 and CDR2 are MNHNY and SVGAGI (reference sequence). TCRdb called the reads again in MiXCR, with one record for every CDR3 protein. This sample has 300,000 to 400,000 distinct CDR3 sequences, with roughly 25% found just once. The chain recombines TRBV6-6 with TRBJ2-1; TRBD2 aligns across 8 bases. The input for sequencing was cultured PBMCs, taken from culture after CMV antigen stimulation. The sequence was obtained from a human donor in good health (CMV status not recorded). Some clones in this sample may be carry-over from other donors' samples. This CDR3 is CASAGGTSVLGEQFF. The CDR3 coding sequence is TGTGCCAGCGCAGGTGGGACTAGTGTCCTCGGTGAGCAGTTCTTC.